These 32 T cell receptor beta chains were all obtained from the same sample, sequenced in a study of blood T cell repertoires in COVID-19. Assay used: immunoSEQ multiplex PCR; TCRdb lists only in-frame clones, some missing. This repertoire shows approximately 190,000 clones, around four fifths found once; its top ten account for 5.2%. Sequenced input: peripheral blood. Every receptor here comes from a woman in her 30s with acute or convalescent COVID-19.

V is TRBV9 and J is TRBJ1-2; D remains ambiguous. CDR1 is SGDLS and CDR2 is YYNGEE in the germline V gene. Trimming removed 0 bases from V and 4 bases from J, with 13 bases in between. The CDR3 length is 15 residues. CDR3 in amino acids: CASSVAGTILYGYTF. CDR3 sequence (DNA): TGTGCCAGCAGCGTAGCCGGAACTATTCTCTATGGCTACACCTTC.

V is TRBV28 and J is TRBJ1-4; no clear D. The germline CDR1 and CDR2 sequences are MDHEN and SYDVKM. The CDR3 sequence is 13 residues long. V lost 9 bases and J 7 bases, leaving 15 bases between the germline ends. The chain's CDR3 is CASAIEFGEKLFF. CDR3 sequence (DNA): TGTGCCAGTGCTATCGAATTTGGTGAAAAACTGTTTTTT.

The V call is TRBV6-5, the J call TRBJ2-2; D possibly corresponds to TRBD2 (6 bases). V was pared by 7 bases and J by 14 bases, with 23 bases between. Germline V gives CDR1 MNHEY, CDR2 SVGAGI. This CDR3 is 14 amino acids long. CDR3 nucleotide sequence: TGTGCCAGCACCCCATTGTGGGTCCCGCGGGGCCTGTTTTTT. Amino acids: CASTPLWVPRGLFF.

The CDR3 protein is CASSEAPGREQYF. The CDR3 bases are TGTGCCAGCAGTGAAGCCCCCGGCAGGGAGCAGTACTTC. The chain combines TRBV6-1 with TRBJ2-7; D is undetermined. The CDR3 extends over 13 amino acids. Trimming stripped 0 bases from V and 7 bases from J, with 10 bases between. Germline lookup yields CDR1 MNHNS and CDR2 SASEGT.

The chain carries TRBV11-1 and TRBJ2-1, with TRBD2 matching 7 bases. CDR1 and CDR2 from the germline V gene are SGHAT and FQDESV (reference sequence). V lost 5 bases to trimming and J lost 7 bases; unmatched junction nucleotides: 11. The CDR3 spans 15 residues. CDR3 coding DNA: TGTGCCAGCAGCCCTGTCACGGGGGAGGGAAATGAGCAGTTCTTC. It translates to CASSPVTGEGNEQFF.

The chain has TRBV5-4 and TRBJ2-3; 7 bases are a match to TRBD1. Germline assignment: CDR1 SGHNT and CDR2 YYREEE (reference sequence). Germline trimming cut 4 bases from V and 1 base from J; bases unmatched to any gene: 21. The CDR3 length is 20 residues. CDR3 nucleotides: TGTGCCAGCAGCCTACGCCCCGGGACAGTGCCCACCTCTGGCACAGATACGCAGTATTTT. Protein sequence: CASSLRPGTVPTSGTDTQYF.

The V gene is TRBV5-4, the J gene TRBJ2-2, with 7 positions matching TRBD2. The junction had 10 bases not matched to a gene; V was cut back by 4 bases and J by 4 bases. There are 16 residues in the CDR3. Germline loops: CDR1 SGHNT, CDR2 YYREEE (reference sequence). The chain's CDR3 is CASSPVGRGSTGELFF. CDR3 in DNA: TGTGCCAGCAGCCCGGTAGGGAGGGGTAGCACCGGGGAGCTGTTTTTT.

This sequence joins TRBV19 and TRBJ1-5, with 9 bases fitting TRBD1. This CDR3 has 15 residues. Germline CDR1 is LNHDA and CDR2 is SQIVND (reference sequence). Trimming took 6 bases from V and 0 from J; bases not matched to a gene: 3. The CDR3 spells CASSTGQGSNQPQHF. The CDR3 region has the DNA TGTGCCAGTAGCACGGGACAGGGTAGCAATCAGCCCCAGCATTTT.

The chain has TRBV11-3 and TRBJ2-2; 8 nucleotides align to TRBD2. The CDR3 spans 15 residues. V was pared by 4 bases and J by 7 bases, with 8 bases of the junction left unmatched. Looked up from germline, CDR1 is SGHNT and CDR2 is YENEEA. The CDR3, as DNA: TGTGCCAGCAGCTCCAGACGGGGGGGAGACGGGGAGCTGTTTTTT. This translates into CASSSRRGGDGELFF.

The chain joins TRBV6-2 or TRBV6-3 to TRBJ2-7; no definite D call. Per the germline V gene, CDR1 is MNHEY and CDR2 is SVGEGT. The CDR3 is 12 amino acids. V was clipped by 6 bases and J by 5 bases, with 11 bases between them. As DNA, the CDR3 is TGTGCCAGCAGCCTACTCCCCCACGAGCAGTACTTC. It translates to CASSLLPHEQYF.

This clone came up once. The chain carries TRBV19 and TRBJ1-5; a possible D gene is TRBD1 (6 bases). Trimming removed 3 bases from V and 6 bases from J, with 21 bases in between. This CDR3 spans 17 amino acids. The germline CDR1 and CDR2 sequences are LNHDA and SQIVND (reference sequence). The CDR3: CASSMGWGLGDAQPQHF. The CDR3 DNA is TGTGCCAGTAGTATGGGTTGGGGGCTAGGTGATGCTCAGCCCCAGCATTTT.

This clone has more than one count but fewer than ten. CDR3 amino acids: CASSYSGVPYNEQFF. CDR3 sequence (DNA): TGTGCCAGCAGTTATAGCGGGGTCCCCTACAATGAGCAGTTCTTC. This chain connects TRBV6-5 to TRBJ2-1, with TRBD2 matching over 8 bases. V dropped 3 bases and J dropped 2; count of bases not matched to a gene: 3. CDR1 MNHEY and CDR2 SVGAGI come from the germline V gene. The CDR3 has 15 amino acids.

This chain links TRBV2 with TRBJ1-1, with 7 bases fitting TRBD1. This CDR3 is built from 14 residues. CDR1 is SNHLY, CDR2 FYNNEI, per germline. Trimming removed 8 bases from V and 5 bases from J; junction bases left unmatched: 11. CDR3 DNA sequence: TGTGCCAGCCTCGAACAGGGGCCGGGGACTGAAGCTTTCTTT. This sequence encodes CASLEQGPGTEAFF.

The chain employs TRBV2 and TRBJ1-3; 7 bases agree with TRBD1. The germline CDR1 and CDR2 sequences are SNHLY and FYNNEI. After removal of 6 bases from V and 6 bases from J, the junction contained 5 bases not matched to a gene. The CDR3 is 13 residues long. The CDR3 DNA follows: TGTGCCAGCAGGTCCGGGACAGAAAACACCATATATTTT. This encodes CASRSGTENTIYF.

The chain joins TRBV11-2 to TRBJ2-1; D is ambiguous. Trimming took 7 bases from V and 2 from J, leaving 6 bases between them. The CDR3 extends over 12 amino acids. Germline assignment: CDR1 SGHAT and CDR2 FQNNGV. CDR3 coding DNA: TGTGCCAGCACCCCTACCTACAATGAGCAGTTCTTC. It encodes CASTPTYNEQFF. The full variable domain, with the rest looked up from reference TRBV11-2 and TRBJ2-1, is EAGVAQSPRYKIIEKRQSVAFWCNPISGHATLYWYQQILGQGPKLLIQFQNNGVVDDSQLPKDRFSAERLKGVDSTLKIQPAKLEDSAVYLCASTPTYNEQFFGPGTRLTVL.

This clone was recorded only once. The genes are TRBV19 and TRBJ1-2; 9 bases fit TRBD1. From germline, CDR1 is LNHDA and CDR2 SQIVND (reference sequence). This CDR3 region has 14 residues. J gave up 4 bases and V 6 bases, and 6 bases lay outside the gene matches. The DNA of the CDR3 is TGTGCCAGTAGGGTGGACAGGGGAGGCTATGGCTACACCTTC. It codes for CASRVDRGGYGYTF.

This chain links TRBV6-4 with TRBJ1-1, with D possibly matching TRBD1 (5 bases). V lost 2 bases and J 0 bases, leaving 10 bases between the germline ends. Per the germline V gene, CDR1 is MRHNA and CDR2 is SNTAGT. CDR3 length: 15 residues. In DNA, the CDR3 is TGTGCCAGCAGTGACAGGGCAGGGATGAACACTGAAGCTTTCTTT. Residues: CASSDRAGMNTEAFF.

The chain carries TRBV13 and TRBJ2-1; TRBD1 is a possible D gene (6 bases). The CDR3 has 12 residues. From germline, CDR1 is PRHDT and CDR2 FYEKMQ (reference sequence). V was pared by 5 bases and J by 12 bases, with 14 bases between. The CDR3 DNA sequence: TGTGCCAGCAGCCTCGGGACATTAAGGCAGTTCTTC. Its translation is CASSLGTLRQFF.

The CDR3 sequence is CASSAGFQETQYF. The CDR3 coding sequence is TGTGCCAGCTCAGCAGGGTTCCAAGAGACCCAGTACTTC. The rearrangement links TRBV18 to TRBJ2-5; maybe TRBD1 (5 bases). V shed 5 bases and J shed 1 base, with 8 bases lying between them. CDR1 is KGHSH and CDR2 is LQKENI in the germline V gene. The CDR3 is 13 amino acids.

The chain recombines TRBV7-2 with TRBJ1-6; D gene unclear. Germline CDR1 and CDR2: SGHTA and FQGNSA. CDR3 length equals 16 residues. V was clipped by 5 bases and J by 8 bases, with 19 bases between them. CDR3 bases: TGTGCCAGCAGCCCAACCCGGGTCCCAGTGTATTCACCCCTCCACTTT. Translating it yields CASSPTRVPVYSPLHF.

CDR3 amino acids: CAISEGQGARVNQPQHF. CDR3 nucleotides: TGTGCCATCAGTGAGGGACAGGGGGCGCGTGTCAATCAGCCCCAGCATTTT. The rearrangement links TRBV10-3 to TRBJ1-5, with 11 bases lining up with TRBD1. CDR1 and CDR2 (germline): ENHRY, SYGVKD. The CDR3 runs to 17 residues. Trimming took 2 bases from V and 3 from J; bases not matched to a gene: 6.

The chain links TRBV9 to TRBJ2-3; tentatively, D is TRBD2 (5 bases). Germline V gene data show CDR1 as SGDLS and CDR2 as YYNGEE. Trimming cost V 2 bases and J 1 base, with 14 bases left between them. This CDR3 is built from 16 residues. The DNA for the CDR3 is TGTGCCAGCAGCGTCGGGTCTCCTAGCCGCACAGATACGCAGTATTTT. This encodes CASSVGSPSRTDTQYF.

The gene calls are TRBV28 and TRBJ1-5, with 7 bases that match TRBD1. The CDR3 contains 17 residues. Germline lookup yields CDR1 MDHEN and CDR2 SYDVKM. The trim removed 6 bases at V and 0 bases at J, leaving 11 bases unmatched. The CDR3 DNA follows: TGTGCCAGCAGCTACCGACAGGGCCGTTATAGCAATCAGCCCCAGCATTTT. Translated, it gives CASSYRQGRYSNQPQHF.

In its sample, this clone was seen a few times. The chain combines TRBV7-8 with TRBJ2-1, with 10 bases identical to TRBD2. Losses at the gene ends were 5 bases for V and 5 bases for J; bases not matched to a gene: 6. This CDR3 region has 15 residues. Germline values: CDR1 SGHVS, CDR2 FQNEAQ. The CDR3 region has the DNA TGTGCCAGCAGCCCGCCCCTAGCGGGGGACAATGAGCAGTTCTTC. It translates to CASSPPLAGDNEQFF.

Here the CDR3 DNA reads TGTGCCAGCAAAACTAGGGGACTTGCAGTCCATGAGCAGTTCTTC. As protein: CASKTRGLAVHEQFF. The chain recombines TRBV7-9 with TRBJ2-1; TRBD2 is a possible D gene (6 bases). This CDR3 has 15 residues. Germline CDR1 and CDR2: SEHNR and FQNEAQ (reference sequence). Trimming left V 7 bases short and J 8 bases short, with 21 bases between.

The rearrangement links TRBV7-8 to TRBJ2-2; D is possibly TRBD2 (5 bases). Germline V CDR1 and CDR2: SGHVS, FQNEAQ. CDR3 length: 15 amino acids. The V end was cut by 4 bases, the J end by 4 bases, with 13 bases between. The CDR3 protein is CASSSIRGFTGELFF. The CDR3 region has the DNA TGTGCCAGCAGCTCCATCCGGGGATTCACCGGGGAGCTGTTTTTT.

This chain connects TRBV19 to TRBJ1-4; TRBD1 matches 10 bases. This CDR3 contains 12 residues. V was clipped by 11 bases and J by 8 bases; unmatched bases: 5. The germline V gene has CDR1 LNHDA and CDR2 SQIVND (reference sequence). The CDR3 sequence is CASRDRGEKLFF. The CDR3 DNA is TGTGCCTCTAGGGACAGGGGCGAAAAACTGTTTTTT.

The V call is TRBV12-3 or TRBV12-4, the J call TRBJ2-7; 7 bases align to TRBD1. V trimming: 5 bases; J trimming: 5 bases; junction bases outside the gene matches: 6. This CDR3 has 13 residues. The CDR3 DNA is TGTGCCAGCAGTCGGACGACAGGGAACGAGCAGTACTTC. This encodes CASSRTTGNEQYF.

This chain joins TRBV28 and TRBJ1-6; D is ambiguous. The CDR3 loop spans 14 amino acids. The germline V gene encodes CDR1 MDHEN and CDR2 SYDVKM. V was clipped by 3 bases and J by 5 bases, with 8 bases between them. Here the CDR3 DNA reads TGTGCCAGCAGTTTTTCAACTAATAATTCACCCCTCCACTTT. Translating gives CASSFSTNNSPLHF.

With regard to this clone: The sample has other DNA sequences that encode this CDR3 too. J is TRBJ1-1 and V is TRBV5-6, with 7 bases lining up with TRBD1. The CDR3 totals 14 residues. Looked up from germline, CDR1 is SGHDT and CDR2 is YYEEEE. V dropped 2 bases and J dropped 3; count of bases not matched to a gene: 4. In DNA, the CDR3 is TGTGCCAGCAGCTTAAGACAGGGACACACTGAAGCTTTCTTT. Its translation: CASSLRQGHTEAFF.

This chain links TRBV28 with TRBJ2-7; 13 nucleotides match TRBD2. From germline, CDR1 is MDHEN and CDR2 SYDVKM. The CDR3 covers 15 residues. Unmatched junction bases numbered 9, after V lost 6 bases and J lost 7 bases. The CDR3 DNA sequence: TGTGCCAGCAGAGGGACTAGCGGGATGGGATGGGAGCAGTACTTC. It specifies CASRGTSGMGWEQYF.

This chain joins TRBV6-5 and TRBJ2-7, with 7 nucleotides matching TRBD1. This CDR3 is 13 amino acids long. The germline CDR1 and CDR2 sequences are MNHEY and SVGAGI. V lost 6 bases to trimming and J lost 6 bases; unmatched junction nucleotides: 8. The CDR3, as DNA: TGTGCCAGCAGGGTAACTGACAGGGCCGAGCAGTACTTC. Translating it yields CASRVTDRAEQYF.